Sequencing of this TCR beta chain was carried out in a study of T cell changes during pregnancy in multiple sclerosis. CDR3 length: 11 amino acids. Germline assignment: CDR1 DFQATT and CDR2 SNEGSKA (reference sequence). Sequencing was performed with immunoSEQ multiplex PCR; in TCRdb, only in-frame clones are kept and a portion is missing. Altogether 55,000 to 80,000 clones are present, approximately 93% being singletons, with the ten largest covering approximately 3.4%. About this clone: The junction and the germline gene differ at one end; a read error may be behind it. Other DNA sequences in this specimen translate into the identical CDR3.

Sample: CD8+ T cells from peripheral blood mononuclear cells, taken in the second trimester of pregnancy. The chain links TRBV20-1 to TRBJ2-5; the match to TRBD1 covers 8 bases. The receptor's source is a female donor with multiple sclerosis, enrolled in a pregnancy study. In DNA form, the CDR3 reads TGCAGTGCTCCGGGTGGACAGGGAATCAACTTC. Translated, it gives CSAPGGQGINF.